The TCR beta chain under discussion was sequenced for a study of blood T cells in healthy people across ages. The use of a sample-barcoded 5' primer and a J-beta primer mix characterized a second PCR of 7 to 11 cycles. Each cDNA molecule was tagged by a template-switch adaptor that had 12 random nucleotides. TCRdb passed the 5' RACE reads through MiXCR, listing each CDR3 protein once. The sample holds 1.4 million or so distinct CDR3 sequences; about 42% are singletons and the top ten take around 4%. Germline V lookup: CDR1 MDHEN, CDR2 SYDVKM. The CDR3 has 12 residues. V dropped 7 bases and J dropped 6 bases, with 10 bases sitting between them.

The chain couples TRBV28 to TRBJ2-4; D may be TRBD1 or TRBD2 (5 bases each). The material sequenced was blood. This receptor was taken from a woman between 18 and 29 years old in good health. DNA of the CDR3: TGTGCCAGCAATCGTGGGGGAAACATTCAGTACTTC. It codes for CASNRGGNIQYF. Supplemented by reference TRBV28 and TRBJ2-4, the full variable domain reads DVKVTQSSRYLVKRTGEKVFLECVQDMDHENMFWYRQDPGLGLRLIYFSYDVKMKEKGDIPEGYSVSREKKERFSLILESASTNQTSMYLCASNRGGNIQYFGAGTRLSVL.